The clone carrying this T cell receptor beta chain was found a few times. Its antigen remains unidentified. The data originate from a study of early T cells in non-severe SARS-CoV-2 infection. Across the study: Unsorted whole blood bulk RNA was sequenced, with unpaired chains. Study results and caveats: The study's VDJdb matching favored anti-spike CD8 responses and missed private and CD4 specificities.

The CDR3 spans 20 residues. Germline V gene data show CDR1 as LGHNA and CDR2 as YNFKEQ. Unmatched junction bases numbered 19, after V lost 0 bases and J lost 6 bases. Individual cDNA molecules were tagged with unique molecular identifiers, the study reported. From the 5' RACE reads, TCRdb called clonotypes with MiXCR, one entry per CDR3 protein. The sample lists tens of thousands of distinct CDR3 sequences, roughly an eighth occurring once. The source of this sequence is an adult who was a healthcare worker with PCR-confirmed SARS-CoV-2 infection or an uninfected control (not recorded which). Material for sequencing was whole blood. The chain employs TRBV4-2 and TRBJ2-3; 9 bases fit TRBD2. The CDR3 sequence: CASSQDLVVAGGTTDDTQYF. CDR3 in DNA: TGTGCCAGCAGCCAAGATCTGGTGGTTGCGGGAGGGACCACAGATGATACGCAGTATTTT.